The 29 T cell receptor beta chains given below trace back to one sample, sequenced in a study of T cell changes during pregnancy in multiple sclerosis. Assay used: immunoSEQ multiplex PCR; TCRdb lists only in-frame clones, some missing. The top ten clones hold less than 1% of a sample with around 92,000 clones, 85% to 95% of them seen once. The sample was peripheral blood, taken after pregnancy. Receptor source: a female donor with multiple sclerosis, enrolled in a pregnancy study.

The genes are TRBV27 and TRBJ2-7; D may be TRBD1 (6 bases). Trimming shortened V by 5 bases and J by 3 bases, and 8 bases separated the two germline ends. CDR3 length: 12 amino acids. Germline CDR1 is MNHEY and CDR2 is SMNVEV (reference sequence). The CDR3 DNA reads TGTGCCAGCAGTCCAGGGGACTACGAGCAGTACTTC. It encodes CASSPGDYEQYF.

The chain joins TRBV11-2 to TRBJ1-5; no definite D call. Trimming left V 0 bases short and J 7 bases short, with 7 bases between. CDR3 length: 13 amino acids. Germline CDR1 reads SGHAT; CDR2 reads FQNNGV. The CDR3 sequence is CASSLDLNQPQHF. CDR3 DNA: TGTGCCAGCAGCTTAGATCTAAACCAGCCCCAGCATTTT.

The chain couples TRBV27 to TRBJ2-7, with D hard to call. The CDR3 covers 13 residues. Per the germline V gene, CDR1 is MNHEY and CDR2 is SMNVEV (reference sequence). The V gene lost 4 bases and the J gene lost 1 base, with 8 bases spanning the gap. CDR3 DNA sequence: TGTGCCAGCAGTTCCCGAGCTTCCTACGAGCAGTACTTC. Translated, it gives CASSSRASYEQYF.

The V call is TRBV9, the J call TRBJ2-7, with 9 bases lining up with TRBD1. The CDR3 consists of 15 residues. Germline lookup yields CDR1 SGDLS and CDR2 YYNGEE. The V segment lost 5 bases and the J segment 2 bases; nucleotides outside the gene matches: 8. The CDR3 here is CASSGAGQGPYEQYF. CDR3 nucleotide sequence: TGTGCCAGCAGTGGAGCGGGACAGGGACCCTACGAGCAGTACTTC.

This chain links TRBV4-1 with TRBJ2-7, with D perhaps TRBD2 (5 bases). CDR1 is MGHRA, CDR2 YSYEKL, per germline. This CDR3 has 15 residues. V lost 0 bases to trimming and J lost 3 bases, with 12 bases between them. CDR3 nucleotides: TGCGCCAGCAGCCAAGATCGAGCAGACTACTACGAGCAGTACTTC. It specifies CASSQDRADYYEQYF.

This sequence joins TRBV19 and TRBJ2-1; 10 bases line up with TRBD2. There are 18 residues in the CDR3. The V segment lost 3 bases and the J segment 1 base; nucleotides outside the gene matches: 9. Germline CDR1 is LNHDA and CDR2 is SQIVND (reference sequence). The CDR3 DNA reads as TGTGCCAGTAGTATTCGGGGACTAGCGAAACTATCCTACAATGAGCAGTTCTTC. This codes for CASSIRGLAKLSYNEQFF. The entire variable domain, with the rest obtained from reference TRBV19 and TRBJ2-1, is as follows: DGGITQSPKYLFRKEGQNVTLSCEQNLNHDAMYWYRQDPGQGLRLIYYSQIVNDFQKGDIAEGYSVSREKKESFPLTVTSAQKNPTAFYLCASSIRGLAKLSYNEQFFGPGTRLTVL.

Details on this clone: This specimen includes other DNA sequences encoding the same CDR3. J is TRBJ2-7 and V is TRBV5-1, with 7 bases identical to TRBD1. V was pared by 0 bases and J by 2 bases, with 2 bases of the junction left unmatched. This CDR3 region has 14 residues. Germline V lookup: CDR1 SGHRS, CDR2 YFSETQ. DNA of the CDR3: TGCGCCAGCAGCTTGGAGCAGGGGGCCTACGAGCAGTACTTC. Translated: CASSLEQGAYEQYF.

This clone appeared a single time. The gene calls are TRBV27 and TRBJ1-1; TRBD1 matches at 8 bases. J lost 1 base, V lost 5 bases, and 6 bases had no gene match. This CDR3 comprises 15 residues. The germline V gene has CDR1 MNHEY and CDR2 SMNVEV (reference sequence). The CDR3 coding sequence is TGTGCCAGCAGTCCCCGGACAGGGAGGAACACTGAAGCTTTCTTT. Amino acid sequence: CASSPRTGRNTEAFF.

The chain joins TRBV7-2 to TRBJ2-2; TRBD2 matches at 10 bases. J lost 6 bases, V lost 1 base, and 8 bases had no gene match. This CDR3 is built from 17 residues. The germline V gene has CDR1 SGHTA and CDR2 FQGNSA. CDR3 in DNA: TGTGCCAGCAGCTTAGGCCCTAGCGGGAGCGGCGCCGGGGAGCTGTTTTTT. The encoded protein is CASSLGPSGSGAGELFF. Full variable domain (missing parts from reference TRBV7-2 and TRBJ2-2): GAGVSQSPSNKVTEKGKDVELRCDPISGHTALYWYRQSLGQGLEFLIYFQGNSAPDKSGLPSDRFSAERTGGSVSTLTIQRTQQEDSAVYLCASSLGPSGSGAGELFFGEGSRLTVL.

This rearrangement joins TRBV7-8 to TRBJ2-1; TRBD2 might be the D (6 bases). The germline V and J ends were trimmed by 8 bases and 6 bases, with 17 bases remaining between them. The CDR3 contains 14 residues. Germline CDR1 SGHVS, CDR2 FQNEAQ. The CDR3 loop is CASLGGELGNEQFF. DNA for the CDR3: TGTGCCAGCTTAGGAGGGGAACTGGGCAATGAGCAGTTCTTC. Full variable domain (rest looked up from reference TRBV7-8 and TRBJ2-1): GAGVSQSPRYKVAKRGQDVALRCDPISGHVSLFWYQQALGQGPEFLTYFQNEAQLDKSGLPSDRFFAERPEGSVSTLKIQRTQQEDSAVYLCASLGGELGNEQFFGPGTRLTVL.

The chain employs TRBV7-6 and TRBJ2-2, with D possibly matching TRBD2 (7 bases). V was shortened by 5 bases and J by 4 bases, with 17 bases between the two germline ends. CDR3 length: 16 residues. CDR1 and CDR2 (germline): SGHVS, FNYEAQ. The chain's CDR3 is CASSDPSGGRTGELFF. CDR3 DNA sequence: TGTGCCAGCAGCGACCCCTCGGGGGGCCGCACCGGGGAGCTGTTTTTT.

This clone showed up just a few times. The chain carries TRBV6-1 and TRBJ1-3; D might be TRBD1 (5 bases). Trimming took off 5 bases at V and 3 bases at J, with 11 bases between the two ends. Germline V gene lookup returns CDR1 MNHNS and CDR2 SASEGT. The CDR3 totals 14 residues. The CDR3 coding sequence is TGTGCCAGCAGTAGGGGTCTTGGTGGAAACACCATATATTTT. Translated, it gives CASSRGLGGNTIYF.

The genes are TRBV9 and TRBJ2-1; the match to TRBD2 covers 8 bases. Germline CDR1 and CDR2: SGDLS and YYNGEE. CDR3 length equals 16 residues. With V trimmed by 4 bases and J by 7 bases, 13 bases remained unmatched. The CDR3 region has the DNA TGTGCCAGCAGCCCCAGGACTAGCCAGGGTGTAAATGAGCAGTTCTTC. Translated: CASSPRTSQGVNEQFF.

The CDR3 sequence: CASSPVLTGGPRGETQYF. In DNA form, the CDR3 reads TGTGCCAGCTCACCAGTCTTGACGGGAGGGCCTAGGGGAGAGACCCAGTACTTC. The chain employs TRBV18 and TRBJ2-5; TRBD2 matches at 8 bases. CDR3 length equals 18 residues. Unmatched junction bases numbered 15, after V lost 2 bases and J lost 4 bases. The V gene's germline CDR1 is KGHSH and CDR2 LQKENI.

This clone was detected only a few times. The V and J genes are TRBV6-5 and TRBJ2-5; a weak D match, TRBD2 (6 bases). The CDR3 sequence is 15 residues long. Trimming stripped 5 bases from V and 4 bases from J, with 17 bases between. Germline CDR1 and CDR2: MNHEY and SVGAGI. The CDR3 protein is CASSSPLGGIETQYF. The DNA of the CDR3 is TGTGCCAGCAGTAGCCCTTTGGGGGGTATAGAGACCCAGTACTTC.

The rearrangement joins TRBV19 to TRBJ2-5, with 9 positions matching TRBD1. Losses at the gene ends were 4 bases for V and 2 bases for J; bases not matched to a gene: 2. This CDR3 is built from 14 residues. The germline V gene has CDR1 LNHDA and CDR2 SQIVND (reference sequence). The CDR3, as DNA: TGTGCCAGTAGTAAGGGACAGGGACAAGAGACCCAGTACTTC. Residues: CASSKGQGQETQYF.

The chain joins TRBV12-2 to TRBJ2-2; TRBD2, as called in the table, went unchecked against the DNA. TRBV12-2 is an annotated pseudogene. This CDR3 region has 19 residues. CDR3 residues: CASRLARGLAGGVAGELFF. The CDR3 DNA reads TGTGCAAGTCGCTTAGCGCGTGGACTAGCGGGAGGTGTGGCCGGGGAGCTGTTTTTT.

The CDR3 loop reads CASSLTGELFF. CDR3 DNA: TGTGCCAGCAGCCTAACCGGGGAGCTGTTTTTT. The rearrangement uses TRBV11-2 and TRBJ2-2; no clear D. The CDR3 has 11 residues. V was clipped by 5 bases and J by 5 bases, with 3 bases between them. Per the germline V gene, CDR1 is SGHAT and CDR2 is FQNNGV.

This chain connects TRBV5-6 to TRBJ2-7, with a possible D match to TRBD1 (6 bases). The CDR3 runs to 14 residues. Germline loops: CDR1 SGHDT, CDR2 YYEEEE. The V end lost 0 bases, the J end lost 6 bases, and 13 bases lay between the germline ends. The CDR3 reads CASSLDRVGFEQYF. CDR3 DNA sequence: TGTGCCAGCAGCTTGGACAGGGTAGGGTTCGAGCAGTACTTC.

J is TRBJ2-5 and V is TRBV11-2; tentative D call: TRBD1 (5 bases). Between the trimmed V and J ends, which lost 4 bases and 5 bases, there was a span of 17 bases. This CDR3 contains 15 residues. CDR1 is SGHAT, CDR2 FQNNGV, per germline. The CDR3 loop reads CASSSQLGPSETQYF. CDR3 bases: TGTGCCAGCAGCTCGCAGCTGGGGCCGAGCGAGACCCAGTACTTC.

This rearrangement joins TRBV5-1 to TRBJ2-7; weak D call: TRBD1 (5 bases). V gave up 5 bases and J gave up 2 bases, with 17 bases separating them. Germline V gene lookup returns CDR1 SGHRS and CDR2 YFSETQ. The CDR3 runs 15 residues. This CDR3 reads CASRVAVGDPYEQYF. The CDR3, as DNA: TGCGCCAGCAGGGTAGCAGTAGGGGATCCCTACGAGCAGTACTTC.

The chain has TRBV7-9 and TRBJ2-2; D perhaps matches TRBD2 (5 bases). V was pared by 5 bases and J by 4 bases, with 17 bases between. Germline V gene data show CDR1 as SEHNR and CDR2 as FQNEAQ (reference sequence). The CDR3 sequence is 16 residues long. The DNA of the CDR3 is TGTGCCAGCAGCCCGATAGTTTGGGAGTCCACCGGGGAGCTGTTTTTT. Translated, it gives CASSPIVWESTGELFF.

The chain recombines TRBV5-1 with TRBJ2-5; weak D call: TRBD1 (5 bases). The CDR3 runs 14 residues. Germline V gene lookup returns CDR1 SGHRS and CDR2 YFSETQ. V lost 4 bases and J 2 bases, leaving 12 bases between the germline ends. This CDR3 is CASSPAAGQETQYF. As DNA, the CDR3 is TGCGCCAGCAGCCCGGCGGCAGGGCAAGAGACCCAGTACTTC.

V usage is TRBV30 and J usage is TRBJ2-2; no definite D call. The germline V gene has CDR1 GTSNPN and CDR2 SVGIG (reference sequence). V was shortened by 5 bases and J by 7 bases, with 5 bases between the two germline ends. The CDR3 spans 10 residues. The CDR3: CAWRSGELFF. The DNA of the CDR3 is TGTGCCTGGCGTAGCGGGGAGCTGTTTTTT.

V and J are TRBV5-1 and TRBJ2-5; a possible D gene is TRBD1 (5 bases). This CDR3 region has 13 residues. Per germline, CDR1 SGHRS and CDR2 YFSETQ. Trimming pared 7 bases from V and 5 bases from J, leaving 15 bases between. In nucleotides, the CDR3 is TGCGCCAGCTCGGGCCTTAAGGGGGAGACCCAGTACTTC. Translating gives CASSGLKGETQYF.

This chain joins TRBV5-1 and TRBJ2-7, with D perhaps TRBD1 (5 bases). With 0 bases removed from V and 1 base from J, the gap between germline ends came to 11 bases. The CDR3 consists of 15 residues. Per the germline V gene, CDR1 is SGHRS and CDR2 is YFSETQ. In nucleotides, the CDR3 is TGCGCCAGCAGCTTGGGAGGCAGGGAATCCTACGAGCAGTACTTC. This gives the protein CASSLGGRESYEQYF.

This clone was observed a few times. The rearrangement joins TRBV7-2 to TRBJ2-5; no firm D call. Germline CDR1 is SGHTA and CDR2 is FQGNSA. The CDR3 length is 15 residues. V was cut by 6 bases and J by 1 base, with 15 bases left in between. The CDR3 bases are TGTGCCAGCAGATCGTTAACCGGGTTCCAAGAGACCCAGTACTTC. Amino acids: CASRSLTGFQETQYF.

The rearrangement joins TRBV9 to TRBJ2-7; perhaps TRBD2 as D (5 bases). This CDR3 contains 14 residues. Looked up from germline, CDR1 is SGDLS and CDR2 is YYNGEE. V dropped 0 bases and J dropped 3 bases, with 10 bases sitting between them. The CDR3 sequence: CASSVAPSNYEQYF. The CDR3 coding sequence is TGTGCCAGCAGCGTAGCTCCTAGCAACTACGAGCAGTACTTC.

Regarding this clone: The same CDR3 arises from other DNA sequences in this sample as well. The J gene is TRBJ1-1, the V gene TRBV5-1; D is perhaps TRBD1 (5 bases). The V end was cut by 4 bases, the J end by 5 bases, with 15 bases between. The CDR3 runs 14 residues. Per germline, CDR1 SGHRS and CDR2 YFSETQ. The DNA for the CDR3 is TGCGCCAGCAGCCGGACGGGGGGAGGGACTGAAGCTTTCTTT. Protein product: CASSRTGGGTEAFF. Variable domain in full (rest from reference TRBV5-1 and TRBJ1-1): KAGVTQTPRYLIKTRGQQVTLSCSPISGHRSVSWYQQTPGQGLQFLFEYFSETQRNKGNFPGRFSGRQFSNSRSEMNVSTLELGDSALYLCASSRTGGGTEAFFGQGTRLTVV.